This T cell receptor (beta chain) was sequenced in a study of naive and memory T cell subsets. The treatment here: skin biopsy from PPD injection site in Mantoux-positive individual. A UMI-containing oligonucleotide was joined by 3' ligation to the TCR cDNA template. Reverse transcription used DNase-treated unsorted total RNA, aiming for roughly 1 to 1000 ng. Study findings and constraints: The RNA method is potentially sensitive to activation and differentiation changes. Tuberculin site TCR excess was interpreted as type IV hypersensitivity infiltration.

Amplification of ligated cDNA took four PCR rounds with SP2 and nested alpha and beta constant primers. Alpha and beta constant region primers primed reverse transcription for blood and skin samples. A single record per CDR3 protein comes from TCRdb applying MiXCR to the UMI-ligation and nested PCR reads. The sample lists about 37,000 distinct CDR3 sequences, around 10% seen once, with around 3.9% in the top ten. This clonotype occurred many times. What it binds is unknown. Here the sequenced sample was skin, taken from a tuberculin skin test site. The source of this sequence is an adult in good health.

The CDR3 DNA is TGTGCCTGGAGTCGTAGGACGCGTGAGACCCAGTACTTC. Its translation: CAWSRRTRETQYF. The chain combines TRBV30 with TRBJ2-5; D not certain. V lost 2 bases to trimming and J lost 5 bases, with 12 bases between them. CDR1 GTSNPN and CDR2 SVGIG come from the germline V gene (reference sequence). The CDR3 extends over 13 amino acids.